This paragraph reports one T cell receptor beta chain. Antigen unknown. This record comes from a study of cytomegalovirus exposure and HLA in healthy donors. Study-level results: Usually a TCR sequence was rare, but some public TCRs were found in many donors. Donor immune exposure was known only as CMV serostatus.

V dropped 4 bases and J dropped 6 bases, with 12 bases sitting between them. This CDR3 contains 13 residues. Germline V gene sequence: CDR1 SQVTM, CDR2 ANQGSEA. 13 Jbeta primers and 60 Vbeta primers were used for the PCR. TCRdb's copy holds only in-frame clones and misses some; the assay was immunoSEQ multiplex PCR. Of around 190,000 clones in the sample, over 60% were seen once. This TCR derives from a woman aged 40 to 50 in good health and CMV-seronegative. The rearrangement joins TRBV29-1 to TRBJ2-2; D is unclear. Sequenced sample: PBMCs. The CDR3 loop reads CSVGSTYAGELFF. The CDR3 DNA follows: TGCAGCGTTGGGAGTACTTACGCCGGGGAGCTGTTTTTT.